A single sample gave rise to the 22 T cell receptor beta chains below, sequenced in a study of cytomegalovirus exposure and HLA in healthy donors. It was with 60 Vbeta and 13 Jbeta primers that the PCR ran. This table comes from immunoSEQ multiplex PCR, and its TCRdb copy is limited to in-frame clones, with some not included. The table lists over 90,000 clones, 81% of them singletons. Input material: PBMCs. The receptors derive from a man aged 35 to 55 in good health and CMV-seropositive.

The chain carries TRBV18 and TRBJ2-5; D is ambiguous. The end of the DNA is better explained by TRBJ2-7, so the J call may be wrong. The CDR3 loop spans 14 amino acids. Germline CDR1 reads KGHSH; CDR2 reads LQKENI. In nucleotides, the CDR3 is TGTGCCAGCTCACCTTTCGGAGAACCCTACGAGCAGTACTTC. The encoded protein is CASSPFGEPYEQYF.

This chain connects TRBV30 to TRBJ1-1, with no clear D. This CDR3 has 14 amino acids. Germline assignment: CDR1 GTSNPN and CDR2 SVGIG (reference sequence). V lost 6 bases to trimming and J lost 1 base, with 15 bases between them. The CDR3 is CACPRHVPNTEAFF. CDR3 DNA: TGTGCCTGCCCCAGACACGTCCCGAACACTGAAGCTTTCTTT. The full variable domain, completed using reference TRBV30 and TRBJ1-1, is SQTIHQWPATLVQPVGSPLSLECTVEGTSNPNLYWYRQAAGRGLQLLFYSVGIGQISSEVPQNLSASRPQDRQFILSSKKLLLSDSGFYLCACPRHVPNTEAFFGQGTRLTVV.

The chain links TRBV5-4 to TRBJ2-6, with D possibly being TRBD1 (6 bases). The CDR3 length is 16 residues. Germline-derived CDR1 and CDR2 are SGHNT and YYREEE (reference sequence). V was trimmed by 4 bases and J by 2 bases, leaving 13 bases between them. The CDR3 DNA is TGTGCCAGCAGCCCGCCGACAGGTCCTGGGGCCAACGTCCTGACTTTC. Protein: CASSPPTGPGANVLTF.

V usage is TRBV27 and J usage is TRBJ1-1; D ambiguous. The CDR3 has 12 amino acids. The germline V gene encodes CDR1 MNHEY and CDR2 SMNVEV (reference sequence). The V end lost 4 bases, the J end lost 4 bases, and 7 bases lay between the germline ends. The CDR3 bases are TGTGCCAGCAGTTCCCCGGGCACTGAAGCTTTCTTT. Translated: CASSSPGTEAFF.

This rearrangement joins TRBV23-1 to TRBJ2-5; no firm D call. The end of the DNA aligns better with TRBJ2-7, so the J call may be wrong. TRBV23-1 counts as an open reading frame of uncertain function. CDR3 length equals 17 residues. The CDR3 region has the DNA TGCGCCAGCAGTCAATCCCCTATGGGCGCGAGCTCCTACGAGCAGTACTTC. It specifies CASSQSPMGASSYEQYF.

The chain joins TRBV5-1 to TRBJ2-1; TRBD1 agrees at 10 bases. The trim removed 4 bases at V and 0 bases at J, leaving 7 bases unmatched. The CDR3 sequence is 17 residues long. The germline V gene encodes CDR1 SGHRS and CDR2 YFSETQ. The CDR3 coding sequence is TGCGCCAGCAGCCTTACCGGGACAGGGGTCTCCTACAATGAGCAGTTCTTC. Encoded protein: CASSLTGTGVSYNEQFF.

This chain uses TRBV5-6 with TRBJ2-3; perhaps TRBD2 as D (6 bases). The CDR3 is 14 residues long. Germline V lookup: CDR1 SGHDT, CDR2 YYEEEE. V lost 2 bases and J 2 bases, leaving 9 bases between the germline ends. The CDR3 DNA reads as TGTGCCAGCAGCTTCGGGACTTCCACAGATACGCAGTATTTT. Its protein is CASSFGTSTDTQYF.

This clone was detected a few times. The chain joins TRBV27 to TRBJ2-7, with 7 bases matching TRBD2. The CDR3 covers 14 residues. The V and J ends lost 4 bases and 3 bases, in that order; junction bases with no gene match: 6. Per germline, CDR1 MNHEY and CDR2 SMNVEV (reference sequence). The CDR3 protein is CASSSREAGYEQYF. As DNA, the CDR3 is TGTGCCAGCAGTTCACGGGAGGCAGGCTACGAGCAGTACTTC.

Points on this clone: An end of the junction differs from the germline gene, which may be a read error. The gene calls are TRBV29-1 and TRBJ1-2; 9 nucleotides agree with TRBD1. The CDR3 consists of 13 residues. Germline V gene sequence: CDR1 SQVTM, CDR2 ANQGSEA. The CDR3 spells CSVVPGQGYGHTF. The DNA of the CDR3 is TGCAGCGTTGTCCCGGGACAGGGCTATGGCCACACCTTC.

The CDR3 nucleotides are TGCAGCGTTGGAGGTAGCGGGAGCTTACCGGGGGGAAACATTCAGTACTTC. This sequence encodes CSVGGSGSLPGGNIQYF. The J gene is TRBJ2-4, the V gene TRBV29-1; 9 bases agree with TRBD2. In germline, CDR1 is SQVTM, CDR2 ANQGSEA. V shed 4 bases, J shed 6 bases, and the junction held 16 bases outside the gene matches. CDR3 length: 17 amino acids.

This chain connects TRBV21-1 to TRBJ1-6. TRBV21-1 is a recognized pseudogene. CDR3 length: 16 amino acids. In DNA, the CDR3 is TGTGCCAGCAGCAAGCCCTTGAGCTCCTATAATTCACCCCTCCACTTT. This codes for CASSKPLSSYNSPLHF.

The chain carries TRBV7-9 and TRBJ2-2; 9 bases map to TRBD1. CDR1 SEHNR and CDR2 FQNEAQ come from the germline V gene (reference sequence). The junction had 4 bases not matched to a gene; V was cut back by 4 bases and J by 4 bases. The CDR3 totals 15 residues. The CDR3: CASSSGQGTTGELFF. The CDR3 coding sequence is TGTGCCAGCAGCTCCGGACAGGGGACCACCGGGGAGCTGTTTTTT. The whole variable domain, remainder taken from reference TRBV7-9 and TRBJ2-2, is DTGVSQNPRHKITKRGQNVTFRCDPISEHNRLYWYRQTLGQGPEFLTYFQNEAQLEKSRLLSDRFSAERPKGSFSTLEIQRTEQGDSAMYLCASSSGQGTTGELFFGEGSRLTVL.

This clone appeared a few times. Mismatch with germline at one junction end may stem from a read error. The chain employs TRBV7-9 and TRBJ2-7; D not resolved. The CDR3 consists of 14 residues. From germline, CDR1 is SEHNR and CDR2 FQNEAQ (reference sequence). The CDR3 sequence: CASSLGRPSDEQYF. The DNA of the CDR3 is TGTGCCAGCAGCTTAGGCAGGCCCTCCGACGAGCAGTACTTC.

The V call is TRBV19, the J call TRBJ1-5, with 9 bases matching TRBD1. Trimming cost V 6 bases and J 2 bases; bases outside gene matches: 11. The germline gives CDR1 LNHDA, CDR2 SQIVND (reference sequence). The CDR3 sequence is 17 residues long. The CDR3 DNA sequence: TGTGCCAGTAGCATCGGGGCGGACAGGGGAGGCAATCAGCCCCAGCATTTT. As protein: CASSIGADRGGNQPQHF.

This clone occurred a few times. The V call is TRBV6-6, the J call TRBJ2-7; a possible D gene is TRBD2 (6 bases). This CDR3 has 12 amino acids. Per the germline V gene, CDR1 is MNHNY and CDR2 is SVGAGI (reference sequence). The V end lost 6 bases, the J end lost 6 bases, and 12 bases lay between the germline ends. The CDR3 sequence: CASRVGGGEQYF. Here the CDR3 DNA reads TGTGCCAGCAGGGTGGGGGGAGGCGAGCAGTACTTC.

V and J are TRBV6-1 and TRBJ1-4; D is unclear. CDR1 and CDR2 from the germline V gene are MNHNS and SASEGT. V was clipped by 5 bases and J by 3 bases, with 13 bases between them. CDR3 length: 15 amino acids. DNA for the CDR3: TGTGCCAGCAGTCCTCGACCTGGAGCTAATGAAAAACTGTTTTTT. Translating gives CASSPRPGANEKLFF.

This chain joins TRBV18 and TRBJ2-2; D possibly corresponds to TRBD2 (5 bases). Germline V lookup: CDR1 KGHSH, CDR2 LQKENI. V lost 6 bases and J 7 bases, leaving 12 bases between the germline ends. CDR3 size: 13 residues. In DNA, the CDR3 is TGTGCCAGCTCCCCCCAACGGGACGGGGAGCTGTTTTTT. Amino acid sequence: CASSPQRDGELFF.

The J gene is TRBJ2-4, the V gene TRBV11-2; D might be TRBD1 (6 bases). The V and J ends lost 5 bases and 0 bases respectively, with 14 bases between them. The CDR3 is 16 amino acids. Looked up from germline, CDR1 is SGHAT and CDR2 is FQNNGV. CDR3: CASSHRTDLAKNIQYF. DNA of the CDR3: TGTGCCAGCAGCCATCGGACAGATTTAGCCAAAAACATTCAGTACTTC. The variable domain in full, with the rest retrieved from reference TRBV11-2 and TRBJ2-4, is EAGVAQSPRYKIIEKRQSVAFWCNPISGHATLYWYQQILGQGPKLLIQFQNNGVVDDSQLPKDRFSAERLKGVDSTLKIQPAKLEDSAVYLCASSHRTDLAKNIQYFGAGTRLSVL.

The rearrangement joins TRBV7-9 to TRBJ2-1; perhaps TRBD2 as D (5 bases). CDR3 size: 16 residues. The V and J ends lost 2 bases and 2 bases respectively, with 13 bases between them. The germline CDR1 and CDR2 sequences are SEHNR and FQNEAQ (reference sequence). CDR3 loop: CASSLSAGVPYNEQFF. CDR3 bases: TGTGCCAGCAGCTTATCTGCCGGGGTCCCCTACAATGAGCAGTTCTTC.

This clone has a single count. The chain has TRBV28 and TRBJ2-1, with 9 nucleotides matching TRBD1. Germline assignment: CDR1 MDHEN and CDR2 SYDVKM. The J segment lost 1 base and the V segment lost 8 bases, leaving 12 bases of the junction unmatched. The CDR3 runs to 17 residues. CDR3 nucleotides: TGTGCCAGCCTTCGGGGGACAGGGATATCATCCTACAATGAGCAGTTCTTC. It yields the protein CASLRGTGISSYNEQFF.

Worth noting for this clone: One end of the junction is discordant with germline, which a read error may explain. Different DNA sequences within this sample yield the same CDR3. The chain couples TRBV5-1 to TRBJ1-4; a possible D gene is TRBD1 (5 bases). CDR1 SGHRS and CDR2 YFSETQ come from the germline V gene. This CDR3 spans 14 amino acids. CDR3 amino acids: CASSLAGVGEKLFF. CDR3 nucleotide sequence: TGCGCCAGCAGCTTGGCGGGGGTTGGCGAAAAGCTGTTTTTT.

The CDR3 protein is CASSLKLAEETQYF. As DNA, the CDR3 is TGTGCCAGCAGCTTAAAACTAGCGGAAGAGACCCAGTACTTC. The chain has TRBV5-6 and TRBJ2-5; 8 bases line up with TRBD2. This CDR3 is 14 amino acids long. V lost 2 bases, J lost 3 bases, and 3 bases stayed unmatched. Germline V lookup: CDR1 SGHDT, CDR2 YYEEEE.